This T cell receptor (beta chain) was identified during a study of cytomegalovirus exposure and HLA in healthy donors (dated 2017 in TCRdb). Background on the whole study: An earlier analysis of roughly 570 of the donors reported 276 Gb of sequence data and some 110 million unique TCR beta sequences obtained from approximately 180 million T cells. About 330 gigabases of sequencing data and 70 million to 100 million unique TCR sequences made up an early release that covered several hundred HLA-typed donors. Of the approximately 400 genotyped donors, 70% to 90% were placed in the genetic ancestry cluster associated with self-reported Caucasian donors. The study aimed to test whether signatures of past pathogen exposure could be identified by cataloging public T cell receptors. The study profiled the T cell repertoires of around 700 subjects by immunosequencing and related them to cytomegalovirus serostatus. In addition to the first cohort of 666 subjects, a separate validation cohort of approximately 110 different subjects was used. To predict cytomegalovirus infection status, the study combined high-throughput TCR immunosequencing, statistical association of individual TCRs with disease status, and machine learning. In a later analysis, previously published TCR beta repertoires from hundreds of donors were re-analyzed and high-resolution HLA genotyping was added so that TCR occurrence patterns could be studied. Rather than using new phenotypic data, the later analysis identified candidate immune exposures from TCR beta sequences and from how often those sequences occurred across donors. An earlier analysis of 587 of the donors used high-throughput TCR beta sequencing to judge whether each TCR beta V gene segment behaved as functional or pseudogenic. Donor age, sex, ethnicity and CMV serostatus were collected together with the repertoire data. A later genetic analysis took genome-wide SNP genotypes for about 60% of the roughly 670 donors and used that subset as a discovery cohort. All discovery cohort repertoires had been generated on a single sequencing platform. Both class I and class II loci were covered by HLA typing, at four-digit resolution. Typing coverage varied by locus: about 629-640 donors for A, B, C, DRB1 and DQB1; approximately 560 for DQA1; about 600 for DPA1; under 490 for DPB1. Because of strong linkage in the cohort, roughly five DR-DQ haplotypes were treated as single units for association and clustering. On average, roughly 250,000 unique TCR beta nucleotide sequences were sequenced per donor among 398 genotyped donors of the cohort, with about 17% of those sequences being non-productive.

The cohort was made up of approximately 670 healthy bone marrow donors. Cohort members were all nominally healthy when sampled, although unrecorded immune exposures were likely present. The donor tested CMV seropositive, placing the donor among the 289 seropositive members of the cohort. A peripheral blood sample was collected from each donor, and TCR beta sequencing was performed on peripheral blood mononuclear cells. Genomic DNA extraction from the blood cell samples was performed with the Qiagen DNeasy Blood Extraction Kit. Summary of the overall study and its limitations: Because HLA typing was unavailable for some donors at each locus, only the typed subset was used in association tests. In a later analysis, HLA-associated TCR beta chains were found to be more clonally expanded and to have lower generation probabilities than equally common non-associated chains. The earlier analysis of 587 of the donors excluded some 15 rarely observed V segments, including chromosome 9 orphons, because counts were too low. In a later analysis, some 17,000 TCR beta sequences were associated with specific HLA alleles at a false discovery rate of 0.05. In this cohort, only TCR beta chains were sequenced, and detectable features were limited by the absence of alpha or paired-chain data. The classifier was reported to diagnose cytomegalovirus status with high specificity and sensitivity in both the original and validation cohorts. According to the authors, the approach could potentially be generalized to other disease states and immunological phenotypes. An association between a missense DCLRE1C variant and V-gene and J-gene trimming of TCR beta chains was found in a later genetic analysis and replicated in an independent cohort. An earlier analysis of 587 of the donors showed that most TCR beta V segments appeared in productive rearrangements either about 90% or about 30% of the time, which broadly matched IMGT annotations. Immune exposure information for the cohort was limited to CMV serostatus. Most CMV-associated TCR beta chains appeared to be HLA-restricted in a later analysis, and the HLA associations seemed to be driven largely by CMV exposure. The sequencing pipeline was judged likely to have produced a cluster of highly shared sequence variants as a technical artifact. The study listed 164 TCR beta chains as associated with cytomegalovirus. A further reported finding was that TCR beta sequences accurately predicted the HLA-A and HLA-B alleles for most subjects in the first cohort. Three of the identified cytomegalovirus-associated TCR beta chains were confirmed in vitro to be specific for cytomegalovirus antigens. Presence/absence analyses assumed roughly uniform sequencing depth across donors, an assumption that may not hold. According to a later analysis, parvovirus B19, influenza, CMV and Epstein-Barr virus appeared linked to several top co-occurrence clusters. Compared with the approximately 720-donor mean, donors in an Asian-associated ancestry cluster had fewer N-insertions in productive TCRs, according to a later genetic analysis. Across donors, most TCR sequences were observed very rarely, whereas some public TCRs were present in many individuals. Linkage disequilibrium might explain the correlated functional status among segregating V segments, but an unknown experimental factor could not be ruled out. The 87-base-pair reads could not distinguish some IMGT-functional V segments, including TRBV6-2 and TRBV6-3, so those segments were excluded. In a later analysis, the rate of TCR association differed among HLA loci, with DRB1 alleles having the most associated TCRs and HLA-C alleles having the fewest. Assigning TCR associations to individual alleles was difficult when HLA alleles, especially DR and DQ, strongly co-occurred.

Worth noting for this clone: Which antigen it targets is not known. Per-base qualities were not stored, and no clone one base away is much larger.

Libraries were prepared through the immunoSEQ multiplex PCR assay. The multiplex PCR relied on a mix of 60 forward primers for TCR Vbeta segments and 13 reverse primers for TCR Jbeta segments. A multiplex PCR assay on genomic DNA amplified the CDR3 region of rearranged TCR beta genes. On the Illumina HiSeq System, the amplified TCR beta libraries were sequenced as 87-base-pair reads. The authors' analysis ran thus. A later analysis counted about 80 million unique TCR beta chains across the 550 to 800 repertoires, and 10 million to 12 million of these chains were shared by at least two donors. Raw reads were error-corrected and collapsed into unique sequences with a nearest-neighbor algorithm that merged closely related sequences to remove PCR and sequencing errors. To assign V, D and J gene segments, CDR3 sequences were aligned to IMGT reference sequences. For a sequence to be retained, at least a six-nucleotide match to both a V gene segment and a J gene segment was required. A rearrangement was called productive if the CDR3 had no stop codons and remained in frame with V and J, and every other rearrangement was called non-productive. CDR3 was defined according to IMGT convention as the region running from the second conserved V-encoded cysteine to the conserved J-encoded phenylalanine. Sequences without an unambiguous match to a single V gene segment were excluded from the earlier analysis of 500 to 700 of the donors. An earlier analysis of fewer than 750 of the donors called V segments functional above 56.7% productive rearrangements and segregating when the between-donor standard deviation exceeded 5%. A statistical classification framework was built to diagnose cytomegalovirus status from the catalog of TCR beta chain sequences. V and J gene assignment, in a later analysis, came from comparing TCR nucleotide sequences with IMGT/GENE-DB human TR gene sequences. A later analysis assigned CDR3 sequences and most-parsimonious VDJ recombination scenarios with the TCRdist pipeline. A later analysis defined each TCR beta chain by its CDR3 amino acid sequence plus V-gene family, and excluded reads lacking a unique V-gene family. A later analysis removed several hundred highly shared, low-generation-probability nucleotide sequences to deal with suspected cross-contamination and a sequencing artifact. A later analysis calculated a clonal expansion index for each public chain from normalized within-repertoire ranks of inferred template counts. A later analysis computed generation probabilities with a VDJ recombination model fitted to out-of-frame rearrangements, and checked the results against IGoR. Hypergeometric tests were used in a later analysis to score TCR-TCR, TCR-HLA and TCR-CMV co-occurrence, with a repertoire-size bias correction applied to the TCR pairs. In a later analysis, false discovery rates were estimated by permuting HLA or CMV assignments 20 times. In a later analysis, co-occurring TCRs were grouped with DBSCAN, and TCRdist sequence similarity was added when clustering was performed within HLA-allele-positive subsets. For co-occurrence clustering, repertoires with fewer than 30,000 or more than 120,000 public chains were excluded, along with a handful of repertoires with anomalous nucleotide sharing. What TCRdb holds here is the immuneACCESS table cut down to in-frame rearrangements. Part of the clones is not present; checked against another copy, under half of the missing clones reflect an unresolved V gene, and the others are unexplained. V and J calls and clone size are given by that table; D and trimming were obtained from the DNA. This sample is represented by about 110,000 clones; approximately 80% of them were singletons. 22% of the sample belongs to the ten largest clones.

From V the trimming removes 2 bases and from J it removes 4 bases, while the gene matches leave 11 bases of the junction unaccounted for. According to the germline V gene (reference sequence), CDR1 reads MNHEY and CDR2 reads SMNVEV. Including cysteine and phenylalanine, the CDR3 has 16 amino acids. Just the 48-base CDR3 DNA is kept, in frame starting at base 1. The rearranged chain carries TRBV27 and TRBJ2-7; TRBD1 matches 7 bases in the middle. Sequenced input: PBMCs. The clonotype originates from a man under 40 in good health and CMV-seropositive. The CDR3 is CASSLGPAGGKYEQYF. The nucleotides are TGTGCCAGCAGTTTAGGGCCGGCAGGGGGTAAATACGAGCAGTACTTC.